This paragraph covers one TCR beta chain sequence. This specimen belongs to a study of PD-1 blockade in classical Hodgkin lymphoma. Overall study context: Patients were treated with nivolumab at 3 mg/kg, and this was given intravenously every 2 weeks.

Profiling relied on immunoSEQ multiplex PCR, and the TCRdb table lists in-frame clones only, not all of them. The sample lists about 50,000 clones, about three quarters seen once, with approximately 12% in the top ten. Per germline, CDR1 SGHTA and CDR2 FQGNSA. Trimming stripped 4 bases from V and 5 bases from J, with 21 bases between. The CDR3 length is 18 residues. Regarding time point: cycle 4 day 1 (C4D1), after five to seven weeks of nivolumab. All patients experienced relapse after autologous stem cell transplantation, and brentuximab vedotin exposure was variable. Reported best responses ranged across complete response, partial response or progressive disease.

The chain is built from TRBV7-2 and TRBJ2-6; D is possibly TRBD2 (5 bases). The clonotype originates from a human donor with classical Hodgkin lymphoma. This specimen was peripheral blood mononuclear cells (PBMCs), taken before the fourth cycle of nivolumab. The CDR3 DNA is TGTGCCAGCAGCTATGTTGGGAGACGACAAAGTCGGGCCAACGTCCTGACTTTC. It is translated as CASSYVGRRQSRANVLTF.